This T cell receptor beta chain was recorded in a study of cytomegalovirus exposure and HLA in healthy donors. V trimming: 11 bases; J trimming: 4 bases; junction bases outside the gene matches: 6. The CDR3 is made up of 13 amino acids. Germline CDR1 is MNHNS and CDR2 is SASEGT. Comments on this clone: Its antigen is unknown.

Study findings and constraints: Per published reports, the classifier diagnosed cytomegalovirus status with high specificity and sensitivity. DRB1 showed the most TCR associations and HLA-C the fewest in a later analysis, as rates varied by HLA locus. Cytomegalovirus-associated TCR beta chains were listed, numbering under 200.

Amplification used 60 Vbeta primers and 13 Jbeta primers. TCRdb's table, derived via immunoSEQ multiplex PCR, lists solely in-frame clones and lacks some. The ten top clones account for about 4%, within a sample of tens of thousands of clones. The specimen was PBMCs. This rearrangement joins TRBV6-1 to TRBJ2-7; TRBD2 matches 12 bases. The receptor was isolated from a young woman in good health and CMV-seronegative. In DNA, the CDR3 is TGTGCCGGTAGGACTAGCGGGACATACGAGCAGTACTTC. Its protein product is CAGRTSGTYEQYF.